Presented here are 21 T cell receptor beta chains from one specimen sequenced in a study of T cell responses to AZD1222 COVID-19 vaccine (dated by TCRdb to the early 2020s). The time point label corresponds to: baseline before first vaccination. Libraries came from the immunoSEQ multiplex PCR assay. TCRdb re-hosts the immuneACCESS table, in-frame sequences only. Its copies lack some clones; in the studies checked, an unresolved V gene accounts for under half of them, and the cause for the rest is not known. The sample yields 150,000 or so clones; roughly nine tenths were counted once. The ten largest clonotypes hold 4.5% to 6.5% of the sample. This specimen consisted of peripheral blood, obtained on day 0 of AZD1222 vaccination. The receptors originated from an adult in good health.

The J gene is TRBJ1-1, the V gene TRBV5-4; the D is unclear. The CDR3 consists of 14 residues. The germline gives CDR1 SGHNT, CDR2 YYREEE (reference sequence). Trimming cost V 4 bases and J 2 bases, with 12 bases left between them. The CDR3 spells CASSPGTENTEAFF. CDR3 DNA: TGTGCCAGCAGCCCGGGAACAGAAAACACTGAAGCTTTCTTT.

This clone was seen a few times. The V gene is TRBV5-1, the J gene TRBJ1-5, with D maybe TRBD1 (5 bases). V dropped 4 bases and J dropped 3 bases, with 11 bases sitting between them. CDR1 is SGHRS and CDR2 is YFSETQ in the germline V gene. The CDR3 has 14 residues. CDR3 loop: CASSEGGVNQPQHF. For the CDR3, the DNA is TGCGCCAGCAGCGAGGGAGGGGTCAATCAGCCCCAGCATTTT.

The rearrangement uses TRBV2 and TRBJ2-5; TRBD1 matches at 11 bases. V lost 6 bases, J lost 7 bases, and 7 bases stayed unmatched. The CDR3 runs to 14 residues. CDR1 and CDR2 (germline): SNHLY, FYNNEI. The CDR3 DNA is TGTGCCAGCAGAAGGGACAGGGGGGGTCGGACCCAGTACTTC. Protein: CASRRDRGGRTQYF.

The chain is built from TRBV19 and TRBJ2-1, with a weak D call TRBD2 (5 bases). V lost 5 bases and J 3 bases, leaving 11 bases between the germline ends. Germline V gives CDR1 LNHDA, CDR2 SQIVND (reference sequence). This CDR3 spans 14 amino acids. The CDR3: CASSLYGIYNEQFF. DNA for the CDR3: TGTGCCAGTAGTTTGTACGGGATCTACAATGAGCAGTTCTTC. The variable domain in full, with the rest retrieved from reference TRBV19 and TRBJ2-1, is DGGITQSPKYLFRKEGQNVTLSCEQNLNHDAMYWYRQDPGQGLRLIYYSQIVNDFQKGDIAEGYSVSREKKESFPLTVTSAQKNPTAFYLCASSLYGIYNEQFFGPGTRLTVL.

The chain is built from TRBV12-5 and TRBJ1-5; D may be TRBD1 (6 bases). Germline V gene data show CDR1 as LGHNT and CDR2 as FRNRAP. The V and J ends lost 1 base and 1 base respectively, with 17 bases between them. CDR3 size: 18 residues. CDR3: CASGLARGGLGSNQPQHF. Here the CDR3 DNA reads TGTGCTAGTGGTTTGGCCCGGGGGGGGCTCGGGAGCAATCAGCCCCAGCATTTT.

CDR3 DNA sequence: TGTGCCAGCAGCCCATATCCCGGGACAGGGGACACTGAAGCTTTCTTT. It yields the protein CASSPYPGTGDTEAFF. V usage is TRBV4-2 and J usage is TRBJ1-1, with TRBD1 matching 10 bases. From germline, CDR1 is LGHNA and CDR2 YNFKEQ. Trimming removed 4 bases from V and 3 bases from J; junction bases left unmatched: 8. This CDR3 is 16 amino acids long.

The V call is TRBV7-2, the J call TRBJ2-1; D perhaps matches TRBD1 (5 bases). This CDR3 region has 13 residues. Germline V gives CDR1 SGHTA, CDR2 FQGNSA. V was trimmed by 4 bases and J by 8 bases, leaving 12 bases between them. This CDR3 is CASSSGAGYEQFF. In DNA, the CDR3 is TGTGCCAGCAGCTCAGGCGCAGGGTATGAGCAGTTCTTC.

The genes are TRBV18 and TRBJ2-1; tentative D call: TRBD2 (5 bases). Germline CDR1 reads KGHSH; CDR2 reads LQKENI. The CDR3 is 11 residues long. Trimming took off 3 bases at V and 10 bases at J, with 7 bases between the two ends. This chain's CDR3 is CASSPEREQFF. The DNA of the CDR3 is TGTGCCAGCTCACCTGAGCGGGAGCAGTTCTTC.

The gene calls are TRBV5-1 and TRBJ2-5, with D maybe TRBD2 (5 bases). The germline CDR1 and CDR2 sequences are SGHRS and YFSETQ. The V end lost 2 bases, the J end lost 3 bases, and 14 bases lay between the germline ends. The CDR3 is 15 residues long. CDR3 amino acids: CASSFDYSAKETQYF. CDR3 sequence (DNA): TGCGCCAGCAGCTTTGATTATAGCGCCAAAGAGACCCAGTACTTC.

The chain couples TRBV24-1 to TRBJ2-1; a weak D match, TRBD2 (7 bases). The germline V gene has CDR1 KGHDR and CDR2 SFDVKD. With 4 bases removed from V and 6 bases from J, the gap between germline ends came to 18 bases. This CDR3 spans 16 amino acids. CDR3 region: CATSEGGGPFFNEQFF. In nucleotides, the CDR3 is TGTGCCACCAGTGAAGGGGGAGGGCCATTTTTCAATGAGCAGTTCTTC.

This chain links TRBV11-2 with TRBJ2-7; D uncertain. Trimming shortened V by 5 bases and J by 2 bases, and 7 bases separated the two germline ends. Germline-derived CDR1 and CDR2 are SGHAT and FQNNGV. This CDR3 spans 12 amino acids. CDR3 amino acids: CASSPRTYEQYF. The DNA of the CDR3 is TGTGCCAGCAGCCCAAGAACCTACGAGCAGTACTTC.

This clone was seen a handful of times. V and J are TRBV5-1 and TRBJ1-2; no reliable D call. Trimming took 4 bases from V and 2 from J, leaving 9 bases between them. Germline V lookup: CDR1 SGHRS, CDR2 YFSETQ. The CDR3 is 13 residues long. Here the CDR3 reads CASSLSLNYGYTF. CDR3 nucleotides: TGCGCCAGCAGCCTGTCATTAAACTATGGCTACACCTTC. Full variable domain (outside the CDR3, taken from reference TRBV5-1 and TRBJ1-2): KAGVTQTPRYLIKTRGQQVTLSCSPISGHRSVSWYQQTPGQGLQFLFEYFSETQRNKGNFPGRFSGRQFSNSRSEMNVSTLELGDSALYLCASSLSLNYGYTFGSGTRLTVV.

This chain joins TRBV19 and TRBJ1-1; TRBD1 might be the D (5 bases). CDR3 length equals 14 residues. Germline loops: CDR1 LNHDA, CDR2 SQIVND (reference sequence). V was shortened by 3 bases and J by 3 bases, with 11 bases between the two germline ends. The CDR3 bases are TGTGCCAGTAGTATGAGGGACTGGGACACTGAAGCTTTCTTT. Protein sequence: CASSMRDWDTEAFF.

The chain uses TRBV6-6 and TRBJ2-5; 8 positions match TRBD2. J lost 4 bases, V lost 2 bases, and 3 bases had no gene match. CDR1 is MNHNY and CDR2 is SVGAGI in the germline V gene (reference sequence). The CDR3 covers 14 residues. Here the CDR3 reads CASSYREGRETQYF. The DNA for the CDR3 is TGTGCCAGCAGTTACCGGGAGGGCCGAGAGACCCAGTACTTC.

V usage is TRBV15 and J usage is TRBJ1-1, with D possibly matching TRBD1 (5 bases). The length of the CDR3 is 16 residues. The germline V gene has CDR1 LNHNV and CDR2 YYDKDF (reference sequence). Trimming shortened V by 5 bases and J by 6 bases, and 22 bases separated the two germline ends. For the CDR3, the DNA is TGTGCCACCAGCCTACAGGAGGCCACGGGGCTATCTGAAGCTTTCTTT. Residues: CATSLQEATGLSEAFF.

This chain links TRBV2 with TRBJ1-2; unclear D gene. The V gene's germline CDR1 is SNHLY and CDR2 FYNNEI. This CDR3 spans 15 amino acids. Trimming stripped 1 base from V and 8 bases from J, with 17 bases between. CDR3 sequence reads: CASSEVRTKVGGYTF. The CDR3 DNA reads TGTGCCAGCAGTGAAGTTAGGACTAAAGTTGGGGGCTACACCTTC.

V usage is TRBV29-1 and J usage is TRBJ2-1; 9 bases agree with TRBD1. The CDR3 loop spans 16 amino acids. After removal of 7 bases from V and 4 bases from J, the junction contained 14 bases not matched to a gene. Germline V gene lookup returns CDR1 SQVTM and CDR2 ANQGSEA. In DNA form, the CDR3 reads TGCAGCGCAAATCTAACCCCGGACAGGGGATACAATGAGCAGTTCTTC. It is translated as CSANLTPDRGYNEQFF.

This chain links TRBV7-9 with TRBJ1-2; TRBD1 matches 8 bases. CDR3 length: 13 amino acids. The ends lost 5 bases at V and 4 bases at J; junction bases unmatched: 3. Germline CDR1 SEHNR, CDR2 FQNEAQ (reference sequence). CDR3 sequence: CASSLDRGYGYTF. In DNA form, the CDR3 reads TGTGCCAGCAGCCTAGACAGGGGCTATGGCTACACCTTC.

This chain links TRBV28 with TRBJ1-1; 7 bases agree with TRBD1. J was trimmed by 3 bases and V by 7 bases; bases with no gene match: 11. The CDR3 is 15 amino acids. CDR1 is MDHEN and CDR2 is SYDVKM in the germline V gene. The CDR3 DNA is TGTGCCAGCAACAGGCCGGCAGGGGGGGACACTGAAGCTTTCTTT. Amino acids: CASNRPAGGDTEAFF.

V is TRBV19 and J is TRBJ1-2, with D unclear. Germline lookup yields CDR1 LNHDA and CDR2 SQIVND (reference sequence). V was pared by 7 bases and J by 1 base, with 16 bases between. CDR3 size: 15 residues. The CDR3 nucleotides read TGTGCCAGTACCGCGGAAAGGCTAAATAACTATGGCTACACCTTC. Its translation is CASTAERLNNYGYTF.

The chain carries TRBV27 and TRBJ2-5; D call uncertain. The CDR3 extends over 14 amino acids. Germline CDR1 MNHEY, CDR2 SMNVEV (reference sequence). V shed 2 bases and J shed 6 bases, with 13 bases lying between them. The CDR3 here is CASSLGLDEKTQYF. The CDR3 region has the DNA TGTGCCAGCAGTTTAGGGCTAGACGAGAAGACCCAGTACTTC.